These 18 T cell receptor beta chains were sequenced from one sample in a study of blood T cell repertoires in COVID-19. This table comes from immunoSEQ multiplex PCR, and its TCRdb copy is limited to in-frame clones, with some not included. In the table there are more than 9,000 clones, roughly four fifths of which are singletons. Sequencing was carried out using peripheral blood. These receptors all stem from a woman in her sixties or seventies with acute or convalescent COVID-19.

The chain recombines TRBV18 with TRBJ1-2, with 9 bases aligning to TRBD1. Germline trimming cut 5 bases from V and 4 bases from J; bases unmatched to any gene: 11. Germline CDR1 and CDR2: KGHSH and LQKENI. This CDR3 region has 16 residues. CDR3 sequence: CASSSRAQGAGYGYTF. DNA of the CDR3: TGTGCCAGCTCATCAAGGGCACAGGGGGCTGGCTATGGCTACACCTTC. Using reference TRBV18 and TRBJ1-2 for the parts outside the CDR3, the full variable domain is NAGVMQNPRHLVRRRGQEARLRCSPMKGHSHVYWYRQLPEEGLKFMVYLQKENIIDESGMPKERFSAEFPKEGPSILRIQQVVRGDSAAYFCASSSRAQGAGYGYTFGSGTRLTVV.

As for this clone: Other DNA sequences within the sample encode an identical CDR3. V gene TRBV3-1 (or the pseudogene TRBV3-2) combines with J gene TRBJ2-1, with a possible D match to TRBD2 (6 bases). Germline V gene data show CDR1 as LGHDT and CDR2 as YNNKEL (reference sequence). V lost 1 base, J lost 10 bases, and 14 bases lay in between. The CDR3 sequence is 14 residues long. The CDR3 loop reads CASSQVRGIGEQFF. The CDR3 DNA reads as TGTGCCAGCAGCCAAGTGCGGGGCATCGGCGAGCAGTTCTTC.

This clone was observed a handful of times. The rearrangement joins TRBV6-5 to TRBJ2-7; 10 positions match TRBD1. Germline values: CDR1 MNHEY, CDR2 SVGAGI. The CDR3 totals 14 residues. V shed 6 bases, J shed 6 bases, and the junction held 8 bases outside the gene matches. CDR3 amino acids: CASSGRDRGSEQYF. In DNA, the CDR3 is TGTGCCAGCAGCGGGCGGGACAGGGGATCCGAGCAGTACTTC.

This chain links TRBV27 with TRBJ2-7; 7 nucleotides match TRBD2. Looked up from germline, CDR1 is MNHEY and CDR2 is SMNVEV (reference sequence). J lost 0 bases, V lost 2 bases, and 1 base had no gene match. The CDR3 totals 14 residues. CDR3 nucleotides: TGTGCCAGCAGTTTAGCGGGGGACTCCTACGAGCAGTACTTC. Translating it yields CASSLAGDSYEQYF.

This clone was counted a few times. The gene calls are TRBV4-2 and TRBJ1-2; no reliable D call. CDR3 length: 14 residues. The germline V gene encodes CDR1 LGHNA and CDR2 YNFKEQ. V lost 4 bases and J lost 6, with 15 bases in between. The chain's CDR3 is CASSPLALRDGYTF. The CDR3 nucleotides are TGTGCCAGCAGCCCACTGGCGCTTCGGGATGGCTACACCTTC.

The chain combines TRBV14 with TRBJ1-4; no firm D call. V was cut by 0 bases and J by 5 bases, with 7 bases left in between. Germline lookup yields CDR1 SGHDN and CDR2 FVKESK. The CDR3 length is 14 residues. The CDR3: CASSQDSSNEKLFF. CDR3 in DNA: TGTGCCAGCAGCCAAGATAGTAGCAATGAAAAACTGTTTTTT.

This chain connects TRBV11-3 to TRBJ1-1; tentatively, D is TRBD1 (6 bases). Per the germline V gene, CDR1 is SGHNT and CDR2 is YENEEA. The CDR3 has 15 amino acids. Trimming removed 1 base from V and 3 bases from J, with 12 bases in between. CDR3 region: CASSLGAGADTEAFF. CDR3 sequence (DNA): TGTGCCAGCAGCTTAGGGGCAGGGGCCGACACTGAAGCTTTCTTT.

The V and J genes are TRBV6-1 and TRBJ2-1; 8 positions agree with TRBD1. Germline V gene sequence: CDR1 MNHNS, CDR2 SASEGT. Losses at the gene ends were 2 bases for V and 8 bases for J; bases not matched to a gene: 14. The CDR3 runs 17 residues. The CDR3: CASSEFSYAGGFDEQFF. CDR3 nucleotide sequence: TGTGCCAGCAGTGAATTTTCATATGCAGGGGGCTTCGATGAGCAGTTCTTC.

The CDR3 loop reads CASSRGTSTRGPQHF. CDR3 nucleotides: TGTGCCAGTAGCCGGGGGACGTCGACACGGGGGCCCCAGCATTTT. This sequence joins TRBV19 and TRBJ1-5, with a possible D match to TRBD1 (5 bases). Germline V gene sequence: CDR1 LNHDA, CDR2 SQIVND (reference sequence). V lost 6 bases and J 9 bases, leaving 21 bases between the germline ends. The CDR3 spans 15 residues.

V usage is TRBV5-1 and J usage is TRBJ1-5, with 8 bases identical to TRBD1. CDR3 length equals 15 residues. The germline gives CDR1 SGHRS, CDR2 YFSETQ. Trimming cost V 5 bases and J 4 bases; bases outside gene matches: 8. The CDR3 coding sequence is TGCGCCAGCAGTTTAGGACAGGGCCCAAATCAGCCCCAGCATTTT. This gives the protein CASSLGQGPNQPQHF.

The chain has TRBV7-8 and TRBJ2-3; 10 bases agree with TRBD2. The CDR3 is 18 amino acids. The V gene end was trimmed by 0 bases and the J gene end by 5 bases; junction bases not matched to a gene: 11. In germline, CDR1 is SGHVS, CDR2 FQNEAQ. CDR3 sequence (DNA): TGTGCCAGCAGCTTAGCCGGAAGAATAGCGGGGGGCCAAGATACGCAGTATTTT. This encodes CASSLAGRIAGGQDTQYF.

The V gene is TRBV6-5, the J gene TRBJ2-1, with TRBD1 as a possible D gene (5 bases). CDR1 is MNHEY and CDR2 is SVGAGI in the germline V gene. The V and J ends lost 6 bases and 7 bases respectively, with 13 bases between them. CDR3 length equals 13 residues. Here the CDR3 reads CASSRTPRNEQFF. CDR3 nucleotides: TGTGCCAGCAGCAGGACACCGAGGAATGAGCAGTTCTTC.

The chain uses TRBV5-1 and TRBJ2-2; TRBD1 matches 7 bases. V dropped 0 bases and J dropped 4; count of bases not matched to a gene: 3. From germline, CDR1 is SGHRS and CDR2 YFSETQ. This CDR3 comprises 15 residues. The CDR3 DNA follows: TGCGCCAGCAGCTTGGGGACAGGTCCCACCGGGGAGCTGTTTTTT. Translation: CASSLGTGPTGELFF.

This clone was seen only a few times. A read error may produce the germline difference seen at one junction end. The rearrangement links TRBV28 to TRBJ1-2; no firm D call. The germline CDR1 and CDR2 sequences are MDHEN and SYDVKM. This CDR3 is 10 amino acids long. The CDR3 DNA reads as TGTGCCAGCAGCCGGGTGTTTGTGCGGTTC. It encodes CASSRVFVRF.

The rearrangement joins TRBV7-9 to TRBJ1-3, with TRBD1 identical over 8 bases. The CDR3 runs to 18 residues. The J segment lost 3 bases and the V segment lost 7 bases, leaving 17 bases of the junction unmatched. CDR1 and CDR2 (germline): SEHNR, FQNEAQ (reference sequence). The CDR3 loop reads CASTDRGLTGGVGNTIYF. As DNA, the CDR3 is TGTGCCAGCACAGATCGGGGCTTAACAGGGGGTGTTGGAAACACCATATATTTT.

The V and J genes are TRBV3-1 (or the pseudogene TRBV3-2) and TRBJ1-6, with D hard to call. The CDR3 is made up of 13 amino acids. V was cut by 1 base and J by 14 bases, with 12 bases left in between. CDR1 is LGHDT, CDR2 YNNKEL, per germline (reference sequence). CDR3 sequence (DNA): TGTGCCAGCAGCCAAGGGGAGCGGTTAACCCTCCACTTT. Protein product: CASSQGERLTLHF.

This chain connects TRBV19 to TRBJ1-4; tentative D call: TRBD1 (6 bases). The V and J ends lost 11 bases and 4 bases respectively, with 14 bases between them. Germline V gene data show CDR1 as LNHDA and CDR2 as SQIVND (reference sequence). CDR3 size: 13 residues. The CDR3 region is CAGGGGSNEKLFF. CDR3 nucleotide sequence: TGTGCCGGGGGGGGCGGGAGTAATGAAAAACTGTTTTTT. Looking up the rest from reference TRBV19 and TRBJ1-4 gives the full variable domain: DGGITQSPKYLFRKEGQNVTLSCEQNLNHDAMYWYRQDPGQGLRLIYYSQIVNDFQKGDIAEGYSVSREKKESFPLTVTSAQKNPTAFYLCAGGGGSNEKLFFGSGTQLSVL.

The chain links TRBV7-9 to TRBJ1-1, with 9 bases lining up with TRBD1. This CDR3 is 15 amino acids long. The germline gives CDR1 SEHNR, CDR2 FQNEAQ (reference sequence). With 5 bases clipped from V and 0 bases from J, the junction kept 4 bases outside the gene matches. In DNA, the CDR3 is TGTGCCAGCAGCAGCCGGGACAGGGTGAACACTGAAGCTTTCTTT. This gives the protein CASSSRDRVNTEAFF.